The 4 T cell receptor beta chains below were found in one sample sequenced in a study of OX40 agonist ivuxolimab in advanced cancers. The method was immunoSEQ multiplex PCR; TCRdb's version includes in-frame clones alone and lacks a portion of them. Of 83,000 or so clones listed, 90% to 95% are singletons. Here the sequenced sample was CD4+ or CD8+ T cells sorted from blood, taken in a trial of the OX40 agonist ivuxolimab. These receptors were collected from an adult with an advanced solid tumor such as melanoma, head and neck, liver or kidney cancer.

The chain joins TRBV7-9 to TRBJ2-2, with 7 nucleotides matching TRBD2. The ends lost 6 bases at V and 1 base at J; junction bases unmatched: 14. The CDR3 is 18 amino acids. Per germline, CDR1 SEHNR and CDR2 FQNEAQ (reference sequence). The CDR3 here is CASSIFGSGGKNTGELFF. The CDR3 nucleotides read TGTGCCAGCAGTATATTCGGGTCCGGGGGGAAGAACACCGGGGAGCTGTTTTTT.

The chain recombines TRBV4-1 with TRBJ1-1; D might be TRBD1 (6 bases). The V gene's germline CDR1 is MGHRA and CDR2 YSYEKL. V was trimmed by 2 bases and J by 4 bases, leaving 11 bases between them. The CDR3 loop spans 14 amino acids. Here the CDR3 DNA reads TGCGCCAGCAGCCAACGCGAAGGGGGCACTGAAGCTTTCTTT. Translation: CASSQREGGTEAFF.

The chain is built from TRBV6-5 and TRBJ1-2, with D possibly matching TRBD1 (6 bases). The CDR3 runs to 12 residues. Germline assignment: CDR1 MNHEY and CDR2 SVGAGI. Deletions cut 4 bases from V and 8 bases from J, with 11 bases between. The CDR3 region has the DNA TGTGCCAGCAGTTCTGGACAGTTGGGCTACACCTTC. This sequence encodes CASSSGQLGYTF.

The chain has TRBV15 and TRBJ2-1, with 7 bases aligning to TRBD2. The CDR3 runs 16 residues. Per the germline V gene, CDR1 is LNHNV and CDR2 is YYDKDF (reference sequence). V lost 0 bases, J lost 7 bases, and 9 bases stayed unmatched. The CDR3 DNA reads TGTGCCACCAGCAGAGATCGGGGGGAGTCGTGGAATGAGCAGTTCTTC. It is translated as CATSRDRGESWNEQFF.